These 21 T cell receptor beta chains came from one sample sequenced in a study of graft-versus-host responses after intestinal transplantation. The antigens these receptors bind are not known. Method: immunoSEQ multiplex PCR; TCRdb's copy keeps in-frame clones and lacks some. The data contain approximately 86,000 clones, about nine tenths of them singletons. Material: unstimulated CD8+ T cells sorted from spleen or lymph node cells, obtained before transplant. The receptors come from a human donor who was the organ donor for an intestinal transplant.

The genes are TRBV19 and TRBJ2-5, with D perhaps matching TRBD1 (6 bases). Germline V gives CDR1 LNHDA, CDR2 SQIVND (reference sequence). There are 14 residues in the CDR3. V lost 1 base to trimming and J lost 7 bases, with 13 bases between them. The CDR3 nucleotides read TGTGCCAGTAGTATAGTGGGGGCGGCGGGGACCCAGTACTTC. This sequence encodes CASSIVGAAGTQYF.

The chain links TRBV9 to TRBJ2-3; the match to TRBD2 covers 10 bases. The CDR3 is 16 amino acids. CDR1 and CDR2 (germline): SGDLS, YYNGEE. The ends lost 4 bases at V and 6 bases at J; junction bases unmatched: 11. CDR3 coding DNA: TGTGCCAGCAGCACCAGCGGGGGGGCCCCCTTGGATACGCAGTATTTT. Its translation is CASSTSGGAPLDTQYF.

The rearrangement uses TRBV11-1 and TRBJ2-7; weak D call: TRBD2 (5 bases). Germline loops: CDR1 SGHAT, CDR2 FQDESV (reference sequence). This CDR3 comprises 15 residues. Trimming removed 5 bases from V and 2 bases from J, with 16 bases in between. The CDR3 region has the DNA TGTGCCAGCAGCCCCCACTGGAGCGGAACCTACGAGCAGTACTTC. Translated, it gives CASSPHWSGTYEQYF.

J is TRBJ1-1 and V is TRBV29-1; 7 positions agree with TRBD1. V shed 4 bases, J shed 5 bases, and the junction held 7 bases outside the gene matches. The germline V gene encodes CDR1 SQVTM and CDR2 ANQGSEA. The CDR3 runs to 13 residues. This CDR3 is CSVAGGYVTEAFF. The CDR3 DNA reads TGCAGCGTTGCAGGGGGATACGTAACTGAAGCTTTCTTT.

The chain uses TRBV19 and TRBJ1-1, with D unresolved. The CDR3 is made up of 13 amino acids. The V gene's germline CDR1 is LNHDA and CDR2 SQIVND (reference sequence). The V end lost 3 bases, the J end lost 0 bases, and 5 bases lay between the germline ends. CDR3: CASSIAVNTEAFF. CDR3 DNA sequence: TGTGCCAGTAGTATCGCAGTGAACACTGAAGCTTTCTTT. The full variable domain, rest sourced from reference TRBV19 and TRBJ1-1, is DGGITQSPKYLFRKEGQNVTLSCEQNLNHDAMYWYRQDPGQGLRLIYYSQIVNDFQKGDIAEGYSVSREKKESFPLTVTSAQKNPTAFYLCASSIAVNTEAFFGQGTRLTVV.

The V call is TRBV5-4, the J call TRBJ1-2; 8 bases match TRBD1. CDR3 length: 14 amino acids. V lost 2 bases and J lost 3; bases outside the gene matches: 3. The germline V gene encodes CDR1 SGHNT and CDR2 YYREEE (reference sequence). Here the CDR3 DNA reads TGTGCCAGCAGCTTCGGGACAGGCGACTATGGCTACACCTTC. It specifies CASSFGTGDYGYTF.

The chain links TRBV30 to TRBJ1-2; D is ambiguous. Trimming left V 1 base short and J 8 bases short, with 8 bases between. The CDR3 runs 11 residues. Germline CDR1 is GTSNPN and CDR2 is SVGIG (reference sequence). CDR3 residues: CAWSASLGYTF. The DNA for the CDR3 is TGTGCCTGGAGTGCAAGCCTCGGCTACACCTTC.

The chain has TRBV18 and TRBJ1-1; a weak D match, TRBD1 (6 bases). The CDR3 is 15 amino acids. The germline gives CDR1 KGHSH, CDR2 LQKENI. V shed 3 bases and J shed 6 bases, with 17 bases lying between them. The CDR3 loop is CASSPTTEGDAEAFF. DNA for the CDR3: TGTGCCAGCTCACCGACGACAGAGGGGGACGCTGAAGCTTTCTTT.

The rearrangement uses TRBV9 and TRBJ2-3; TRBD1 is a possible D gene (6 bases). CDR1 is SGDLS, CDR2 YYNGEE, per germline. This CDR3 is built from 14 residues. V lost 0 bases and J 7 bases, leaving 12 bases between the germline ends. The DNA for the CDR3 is TGTGCCAGCAGCGTAGAGGACAGTCGGAATACGCAGTATTTT. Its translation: CASSVEDSRNTQYF.

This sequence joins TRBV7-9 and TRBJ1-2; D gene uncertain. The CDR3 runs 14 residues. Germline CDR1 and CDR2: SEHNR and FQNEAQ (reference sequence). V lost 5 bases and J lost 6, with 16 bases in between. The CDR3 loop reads CASSRRREGDGYTF. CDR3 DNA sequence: TGTGCCAGCAGCCGACGGCGCGAGGGAGATGGCTACACCTTC.

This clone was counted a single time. CDR3: CASRGTVLLNTEAFF. CDR3 DNA sequence: TGTGCCAGCAGGGGGACAGTTCTCCTGAACACTGAAGCTTTCTTT. The chain combines TRBV28 with TRBJ1-1; 7 bases are a match to TRBD1. Germline CDR1 is MDHEN and CDR2 is SYDVKM. The CDR3 has 15 amino acids. Trimming at V came to 6 bases and at J to 0 bases, leaving 7 bases not matched to a gene.

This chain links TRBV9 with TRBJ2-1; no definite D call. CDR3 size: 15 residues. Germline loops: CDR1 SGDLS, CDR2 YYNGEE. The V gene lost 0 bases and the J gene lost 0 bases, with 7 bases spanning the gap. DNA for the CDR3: TGTGCCAGCAGCGTAGCTTACAGCTCCTACAATGAGCAGTTCTTC. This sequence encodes CASSVAYSSYNEQFF. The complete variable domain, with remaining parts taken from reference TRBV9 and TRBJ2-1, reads DSGVTQTPKHLITATGQRVTLRCSPRSGDLSVYWYQQSLDQGLQFLIQYYNGEERAKGNILERFSAQQFPDLHSELNLSSLELGDSALYFCASSVAYSSYNEQFFGPGTRLTVL.

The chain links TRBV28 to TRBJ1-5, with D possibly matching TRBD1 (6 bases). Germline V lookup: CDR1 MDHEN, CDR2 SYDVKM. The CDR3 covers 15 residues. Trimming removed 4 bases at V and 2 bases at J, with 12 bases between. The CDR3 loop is CASSSRGFGNQPQHF. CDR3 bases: TGTGCCAGCAGTTCCAGGGGTTTCGGCAATCAGCCCCAGCATTTT.

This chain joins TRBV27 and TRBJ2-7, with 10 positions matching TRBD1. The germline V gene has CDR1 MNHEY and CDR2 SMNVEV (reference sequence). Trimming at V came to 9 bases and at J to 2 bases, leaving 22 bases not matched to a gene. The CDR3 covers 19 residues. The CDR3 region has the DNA TGTGCCAGTATACAGATTCGGATTCCGGGACAGGGGCCCACCTACGAGCAGTACTTC. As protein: CASIQIRIPGQGPTYEQYF.

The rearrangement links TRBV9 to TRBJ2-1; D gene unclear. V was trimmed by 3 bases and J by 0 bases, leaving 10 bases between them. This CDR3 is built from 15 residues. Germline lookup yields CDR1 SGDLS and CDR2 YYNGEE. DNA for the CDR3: TGTGCCAGCAGCGCCTCGGGTGCCTCCTACAATGAGCAGTTCTTC. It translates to CASSASGASYNEQFF.

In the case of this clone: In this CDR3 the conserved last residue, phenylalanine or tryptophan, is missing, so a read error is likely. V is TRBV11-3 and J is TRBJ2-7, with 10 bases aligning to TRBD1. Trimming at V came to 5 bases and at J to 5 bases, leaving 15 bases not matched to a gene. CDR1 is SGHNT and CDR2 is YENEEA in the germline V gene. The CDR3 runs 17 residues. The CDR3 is CASSPGTGESLSHEQYL. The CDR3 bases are TGTGCCAGCAGCCCCGGGACAGGGGAAAGTTTATCCCACGAGCAGTACCTC.

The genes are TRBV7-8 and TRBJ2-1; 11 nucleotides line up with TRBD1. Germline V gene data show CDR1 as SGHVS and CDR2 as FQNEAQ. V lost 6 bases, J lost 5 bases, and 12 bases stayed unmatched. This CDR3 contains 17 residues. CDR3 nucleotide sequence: TGTGCCAGCAGTCAAGCTTACCGGGACAGGGGGGACAATGAGCAGTTCTTC. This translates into CASSQAYRDRGDNEQFF. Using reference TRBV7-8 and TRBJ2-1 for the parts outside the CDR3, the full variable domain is GAGVSQSPRYKVAKRGQDVALRCDPISGHVSLFWYQQALGQGPEFLTYFQNEAQLDKSGLPSDRFFAERPEGSVSTLKIQRTQQEDSAVYLCASSQAYRDRGDNEQFFGPGTRLTVL.

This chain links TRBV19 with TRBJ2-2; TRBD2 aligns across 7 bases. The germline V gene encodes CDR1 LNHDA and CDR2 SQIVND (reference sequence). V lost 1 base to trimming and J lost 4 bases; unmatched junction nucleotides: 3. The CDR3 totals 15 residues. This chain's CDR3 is CASSIGLARTGELFF. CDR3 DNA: TGTGCCAGTAGTATAGGACTAGCTCGCACCGGGGAGCTGTTTTTT.

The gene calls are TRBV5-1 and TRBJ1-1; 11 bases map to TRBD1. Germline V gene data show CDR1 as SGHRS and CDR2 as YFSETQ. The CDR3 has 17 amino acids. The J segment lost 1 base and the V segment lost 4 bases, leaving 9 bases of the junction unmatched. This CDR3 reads CASSPLGQGAENTEAFF. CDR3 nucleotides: TGCGCCAGCAGCCCCCTCGGACAGGGGGCCGAGAACACTGAAGCTTTCTTT. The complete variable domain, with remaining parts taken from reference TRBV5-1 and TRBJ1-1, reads KAGVTQTPRYLIKTRGQQVTLSCSPISGHRSVSWYQQTPGQGLQFLFEYFSETQRNKGNFPGRFSGRQFSNSRSEMNVSTLELGDSALYLCASSPLGQGAENTEAFFGQGTRLTVV.

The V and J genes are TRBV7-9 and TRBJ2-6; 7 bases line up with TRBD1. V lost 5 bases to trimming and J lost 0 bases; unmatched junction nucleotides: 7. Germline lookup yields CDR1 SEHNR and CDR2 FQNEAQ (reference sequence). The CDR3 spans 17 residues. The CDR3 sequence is CASSGTVSPSGANVLTF. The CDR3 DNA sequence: TGTGCCAGCAGCGGGACAGTTAGCCCCTCTGGGGCCAACGTCCTGACTTTC.

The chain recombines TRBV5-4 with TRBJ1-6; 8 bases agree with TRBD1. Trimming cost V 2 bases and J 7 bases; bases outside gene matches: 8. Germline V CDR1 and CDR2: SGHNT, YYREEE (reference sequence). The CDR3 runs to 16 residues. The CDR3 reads CASSFGQGSLNSPLHF. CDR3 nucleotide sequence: TGTGCCAGCAGCTTCGGACAGGGAAGCTTAAATTCACCCCTCCACTTT. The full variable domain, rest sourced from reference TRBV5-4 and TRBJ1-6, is ETGVTQSPTHLIKTRGQQVTLRCSSQSGHNTVSWYQQALGQGPQFIFQYYREEENGRGNFPPRFSGLQFPNYSSELNVNALELDDSALYLCASSFGQGSLNSPLHFGNGTRLTVT.